This TCR beta chain was sequenced for a study of T cell clones after liver transplantation. Study details: A pre-transplant mixed lymphocyte reaction with TCRbeta sequencing defined graft-donor-reactive clones followed in post-transplant blood.

Findings of the study overall: Compared with third party-reactive sequences, donor-reactive ones declined more, independent of withdrawal success. Migration into the graft, not deletion, may explain lost graft donor-reactive T cells.

Generated by immunoSEQ multiplex PCR, the TCRdb table keeps only in-frame clones and is missing some. This sample has approximately 65,000 clones; about 92% occur once, and the top ten carry 0.75% to 1%. V shed 5 bases, J shed 9 bases, and the junction held 9 bases outside the gene matches. The germline CDR1 and CDR2 sequences are MRHNA and SNTAGT. This CDR3 contains 14 residues. A word on this clone: Its antigen is currently unknown.

The sequencing here drew on CD4+ T cells from blood, taken around 25 months after liver transplant. This chain connects TRBV6-4 to TRBJ2-1; 8 bases map to TRBD2. This receptor was identified in a human patient who received a liver transplant. The graft donor may have contributed some T cells. The CDR3 region has the DNA TGTGCCAGCAGTCCGGGACTAGGGTACGGTGAGCAGTTCTTC. This translates into CASSPGLGYGEQFF.